This TCR beta chain appears in the sequencing data of a study of T-cell memory formation after mild COVID-19 (dated by TCRdb to the early 2020s). A note on the overall study: TCR sequence clusters from the two donors were found to be largely donor specific. In a couple of donors, T-cell clones that expanded and contracted after mild COVID-19 were tracked by sequencing TCRalpha and TCRbeta repertoires over time. The cohort was made up of two young adult volunteers, one female and one male, who were previously healthy. The paper's findings and limits, for the study overall: Clones contracting from day 15 to 85 had balanced CD4/CD8 phenotypes, while a second wave expanding from day 15 to 37 was biased towards CD4+. Contracting CD4+ clones turned up mainly in the CM and EM memory subsets, whereas EMRA was where CD8+ clones were enriched. Whether the second-wave clones peaking on day 37 were SARS-CoV-2 specific was not confirmed. Only two mild cases were covered by the study, and larger cohorts that include severe cases with pre-infection samples were considered necessary. Some responding clones were detected in pre-infection memory, suggesting pre-existing cross-reactive memory T cells joined the SARS-CoV-2 response.

The sample was run on an Illumina NovaSeq 6000. Using 5'RACE with constant-segment primers, TCRalpha and TCRbeta cDNA libraries were constructed, with sample barcodes and unique molecular identifiers added in the process. Trizol reagent was used to extract RNA from every sample. Amplification of the libraries took two PCR steps, and the second step added a second sample barcode plus Illumina TruSeq adapters. Sequencing of libraries was performed on an Illumina NovaSeq with 2 x 150 bp paired-end reads. As for the original processing: Demultiplexing of reads and collapsing into UMI-guided consensus sequences were performed with migec v1.2.7. Using mixcr v2.1.11, the UMI consensuses were aligned to TRA and TRB V and J templates and assembled into clonotypes. A clonotype was counted as expanded or contracted only if both edgeR and NoisET called the change significant, with noise models trained on biological replicates. For edgeR calls, the thresholds were a false discovery rate-adjusted p below 0.01 and a log2 fold-change of 1. As an exploratory analysis of dynamics, PCA with hierarchical clustering was applied to max-normalized trajectories of the 1000 most abundant clonotypes. The CD4 or CD8 phenotype of responding clones was assigned using the separately sequenced CD4+ and CD8+ repertoires. TCRdb reprocessing: public reads trimmed at Q25 with fastp, clones called with MiXCR, in-frame beta chains kept. Rows with one shared CDR3 protein collapse into an entry with the most common genes and DNA. The V and J calls come from TCRdb's annotation, not from the publication. For this sample the table gives hundreds of thousands of distinct CDR3 sequences, of which roughly 22% were detected only once. In total, the top ten clones hold about 12% of the sample.

The CDR3 sequence holds 14 residues, the cysteine and phenylalanine included. Kept here is only the CDR3 DNA, which spans 42 bases and is read in frame from base 1. In the germline V gene, CDR1 corresponds to SNHLY and CDR2 to FYNNEI. Cut back by 1 base and 6 bases, the V and J ends lie 13 bases apart. PBMCs were isolated by Ficoll-Paque density gradient centrifugation. Remarks on this clonotype: Which antigen it targets is not known. Base-call qualities are not available, and no considerably larger clone is one nucleotide away.

The chain couples TRBV2 to TRBJ2-7; a weak D assignment points to TRBD1 (6 bases agree). Material for sequencing was PBMCs or a T cell subset sorted from them (not recorded which). This clonotype was obtained from an adult woman who had mild COVID-19 (a few samples of this study predate the infection). The sample titles of this study are shuffled in the database, so cell type and time point are left out; the donor was told from shared clones. The CDR3 protein is CASSEGGPFLEQYF. The nucleotides are TGTGCCAGCAGTGAAGGGGGGCCCTTCCTCGAGCAGTACTTC.